This is a list of T cell receptor beta chains from one sample in a study of beta chain features in type 1 diabetes. Data came from immunoSEQ multiplex PCR; TCRdb stores just in-frame clones and leaves some out. The sample has about 240,000 clones, approximately 14% seen once; the top ten hold approximately 0.018%. Sequencing used naive CD4+ T cells from blood. The origin of the receptors is a man younger than 45 with type 1 diabetes. Both conserved end residues are part of each CDR3. A D gene is named only where the DNA matches it firmly. Some rows have no size entry. The others give once, few or many, or a class for an expanded clone.

V gene	J gene	clone size	D gene	CDR3 DNA	CDR3 protein
TRBV11-2	TRBJ2-1	few	TRBD1	TGTGCCAGCAGCTTTGACAGGGCCCTTTACAATGAGCAGTTCTTC	CASSFDRALYNEQFF
TRBV28	TRBJ1-5	few	-	TGTGCCAGCAGTTTATCGAAGACGGGGAACAATCAGCCCCAGCATTTT	CASSLSKTGNNQPQHF
TRBV25-1	TRBJ1-1	-	TRBD1	TGTGCCAACCCCAGGGGGCCCTACACTGAAGCTTTCTTT	CANPRGPYTEAFF
TRBV30	TRBJ2-7	-	-	TGTGCCTGGAGTCGAGGAGCGGCCTACGAGCAGTACTTC	CAWSRGAAYEQYF
TRBV6-5	TRBJ1-2	few	TRBD1	TGTGCCAGCAGCGTTCCAGGGGGAGGCTATGGCTACACCTTC	CASSVPGGGYGYTF
TRBV19	TRBJ2-5	few	TRBD1	TGTGCCACCGCAGGGGGCGTGGAGACCCAGTACTTC	CATAGGVETQYF
TRBV10-3	TRBJ2-5	few	TRBD1	TGTGCCATCAGTGGCGGACAGGGTGAGACCCAGTACTTC	CAISGGQGETQYF
TRBV5-1	TRBJ1-5	-	TRBD1	TGCGCCAGCAGCTCGGGACAGGGGAATCAGCCCCAGCATTTT	CASSSGQGNQPQHF
TRBV5-4	TRBJ2-5	few	TRBD2	TGTGCCAGCAGCTTGGAGGCTAGCGGGAGGGAGACCCAGTACTTC	CASSLEASGRETQYF
TRBV6-5	TRBJ1-2	-	TRBD1	TGTGCCAGCAGACCTGGGACAGGGGGCGGGTATGGCTACACCTTC	CASRPGTGGGYGYTF
TRBV11-2	TRBJ2-3	-	TRBD2	TGTGCCAGCAGCATCGGACTAGCGGGACGCACAGATACGCAGTATTTT	CASSIGLAGRTDTQYF
TRBV7-9	TRBJ2-1	few	TRBD2	TGTGCCAGCAGCCCCCGGACTAGCACCTACGAGGAGCAGTTCTTC	CASSPRTSTYEEQFF
TRBV19	TRBJ2-5	few	-	TGTGCCAGTAGTGGCGGATTCCAAGAGACCCAGTACTTC	CASSGGFQETQYF
TRBV30	TRBJ1-3	-	TRBD1	TGTGCATTCGGACAGGGCCCTGGAAACACCATATATTTT	CAFGQGPGNTIYF
TRBV20-1	TRBJ2-3	-	-	TGCAGTGCCGGGGACACAGATACGCAGTATTTT	CSAGDTDTQYF
TRBV7-2	TRBJ2-6	few	-	TGTGCCAGCAGCTTATCCTCCTCTGGGGCCAACGTCCTGACTTTC	CASSLSSSGANVLTF
TRBV25-1	TRBJ2-5	few	-	TGTGCCAGCATGAGAGAGACCCAGTACTTC	CASMRETQYF
TRBV10-3	TRBJ1-1	-	-	TGTGCCATCAGTGCGACAGAAGCTGAAGCTTTCTTT	CAISATEAEAFF
TRBV6-1	TRBJ2-5	-	-	TGTGCCAGCAGTGAACAGGGAGAGACCCAGTACTTC	CASSEQGETQYF
TRBV7-2	TRBJ1-1	-	TRBD1	TGTGCCAGCAGCTTAAGTGCAGGGGGGAACACTGAAGCTTTCTTT	CASSLSAGGNTEAFF
TRBV20-1	TRBJ1-2	few	-	TGCAGCGCGGTTCGGGGAAATGGCTACACCTTC	CSAVRGNGYTF
TRBV4-1	TRBJ2-1	-	TRBD1	TGCGCCAGCAGCCTCATAGGGGGACAGGGCCGGAATGAGCAGTTCTTC	CASSLIGGQGRNEQFF
TRBV2	TRBJ2-5	few	-	TGTGCCAGCAGTCAACAGGAGGGAGGAGAGACCCAGTACTTC	CASSQQEGGETQYF
TRBV7-2	TRBJ2-7	few	TRBD1	TGTGCCAGCAGCCATAGGACAGGGGACTACGAGCAGTACTTC	CASSHRTGDYEQYF
TRBV6-1	TRBJ1-2	few	-	TGTGCCAGCAGTCTCACTTCAAGTACCTATGGCTACACCTTC	CASSLTSSTYGYTF
TRBV30	TRBJ1-5	-	-	TGTGCCTGGAGTGCTAAGAGCAATCAGCCCCAGCATTTT	CAWSAKSNQPQHF
TRBV5-1	TRBJ1-1	-	-	TGCGCCAGCAGCTTTACCCAGACATACTCGAACACTGAAGCTTTCTTT	CASSFTQTYSNTEAFF
TRBV6-6	TRBJ2-5	few	-	TGTGCCAGCAGTCAGTCCCAGCCGACAACCAGGAGGGCCCAGTACTTC	CASSQSQPTTRRAQYF